These 29 T cell receptor beta chains were sequenced from one sample in a study of OX40 agonist ivuxolimab in advanced cancers. Only in-frame clones appear in the TCRdb table, and some are missing; sequencing was by immunoSEQ multiplex PCR. Of about 32,000 clones detected, 80% to 85% appear once; the ten largest clones hold approximately 20%. Specimen: CD4+ or CD8+ T cells sorted from blood, collected in a trial of the OX40 agonist ivuxolimab. The receptors stem from an adult with an advanced solid tumor such as melanoma, head and neck, liver or kidney cancer.

This sequence joins TRBV28 and TRBJ2-7; TRBD1 aligns across 7 bases. Germline V gives CDR1 MDHEN, CDR2 SYDVKM. V lost 8 bases and J lost 3; bases outside the gene matches: 10. This CDR3 contains 14 residues. The CDR3 nucleotides read TGTGCCAGCCGCCGGGACAGAGGATTCTACGAGCAGTACTTC. Amino acids: CASRRDRGFYEQYF. The full variable domain, rest sourced from reference TRBV28 and TRBJ2-7, is DVKVTQSSRYLVKRTGEKVFLECVQDMDHENMFWYRQDPGLGLRLIYFSYDVKMKEKGDIPEGYSVSREKKERFSLILESASTNQTSMYLCASRRDRGFYEQYFGPGTRLTVT.

The chain has TRBV2 and TRBJ1-5, with D hard to call. The CDR3 length is 19 residues. The germline gives CDR1 SNHLY, CDR2 FYNNEI. V dropped 6 bases and J dropped 5 bases, with 29 bases sitting between them. The CDR3 region is CASRREPQETGPPDQPQHF. Written as DNA, the CDR3 is TGTGCCAGCAGGAGGGAGCCGCAGGAAACCGGCCCCCCGGATCAGCCCCAGCATTTT.

This clone was seen once. The chain couples TRBV9 to TRBJ1-4, with D hard to call. The CDR3 runs 15 residues. V gave up 3 bases and J gave up 7 bases, with 16 bases separating them. The germline gives CDR1 SGDLS, CDR2 YYNGEE. The CDR3 region has the DNA TGTGCCAGCAGCGGCGTCGACGTTGAAGGTGAAAAACTGTTTTTT. This codes for CASSGVDVEGEKLFF.

This chain connects TRBV6-1 to TRBJ2-6; D is ambiguous. Germline V gives CDR1 MNHNS, CDR2 SASEGT. The CDR3 covers 14 residues. The V end was cut by 0 bases, the J end by 3 bases, with 3 bases between. The chain's CDR3 is CASSEAGGANVLTF. Written as DNA, the CDR3 is TGTGCCAGCAGTGAAGCGGGTGGGGCCAACGTCCTGACTTTC.

The V and J genes are TRBV7-9 and TRBJ2-7; the D gene is possibly TRBD2 (6 bases). CDR1 SEHNR and CDR2 FQNEAQ come from the germline V gene (reference sequence). Trimming pared 2 bases from V and 5 bases from J, leaving 19 bases between. The CDR3 is made up of 16 amino acids. In nucleotides, the CDR3 is TGTGCCAGCAGCTTACCCGAGGGGAGGTACACTAACGAGCAGTACTTC. This translates into CASSLPEGRYTNEQYF.

The chain employs TRBV9 and TRBJ2-2, with 9 bases fitting TRBD2. CDR3 length: 16 amino acids. The ends lost 4 bases at V and 1 base at J; junction bases unmatched: 5. Germline lookup yields CDR1 SGDLS and CDR2 YYNGEE. CDR3: CASSQSSGVNTGELFF. The DNA of the CDR3 is TGTGCCAGCAGCCAATCTAGCGGGGTGAACACCGGGGAGCTGTTTTTT.

The V gene is TRBV4-1, the J gene TRBJ1-1; D unresolved. The CDR3 runs 15 residues. Germline loops: CDR1 MGHRA, CDR2 YSYEKL. V was shortened by 1 base and J by 4 bases, with 13 bases between the two germline ends. CDR3 residues: CASSQGGSPITEAFF. CDR3 nucleotides: TGCGCCAGCAGCCAAGGCGGCTCGCCGATCACTGAAGCTTTCTTT.

The J gene is TRBJ2-7, the V gene TRBV13, with 7 bases lining up with TRBD1. The CDR3 runs to 13 residues. Germline V CDR1 and CDR2: PRHDT, FYEKMQ (reference sequence). V gave up 8 bases and J gave up 4 bases; unmatched junction bases: 8. This CDR3 reads CASGVGRGYEQYF. The CDR3 DNA is TGTGCCAGCGGCGTCGGCAGGGGGTACGAGCAGTACTTC.

The chain carries TRBV28 and TRBJ2-3, with unresolved D. The V and J ends lost 6 bases and 2 bases respectively, with 6 bases between them. The CDR3 is 12 amino acids. Germline CDR1 is MDHEN and CDR2 is SYDVKM. CDR3 DNA: TGTGCCAGCAGCGGTGTCACAGATACGCAGTATTTT. It translates to CASSGVTDTQYF.

This clone was counted a few times. The rearrangement joins TRBV30 to TRBJ2-7; 9 bases map to TRBD1. Germline V gene data show CDR1 as GTSNPN and CDR2 as SVGIG (reference sequence). CDR3 length: 13 residues. The ends lost 8 bases at V and 4 bases at J; junction bases unmatched: 9. The CDR3 region is CAGNRDRAYEQYF. Written as DNA, the CDR3 is TGTGCCGGAAACCGGGACAGGGCTTACGAGCAGTACTTC.

The J gene is TRBJ2-6, the V gene TRBV13; 7 bases match TRBD2. After removal of 3 bases from V and 2 bases from J, the junction contained 4 bases not matched to a gene. Germline V CDR1 and CDR2: PRHDT, FYEKMQ (reference sequence). The CDR3 contains 16 residues. CDR3 nucleotides: TGTGCCAGCAGCTTGGGGGGGGAAGCTGGGGCCAACGTCCTGACTTTC. Its translation: CASSLGGEAGANVLTF.

The chain employs TRBV6-5 and TRBJ2-5; no clear D. CDR1 is MNHEY, CDR2 SVGAGI, per germline. The length of the CDR3 is 13 residues. Trimming cost V 6 bases and J 1 base, with 9 bases left between them. CDR3 protein: CASSLGFQETQYF. CDR3 DNA: TGTGCCAGCAGCTTGGGTTTCCAAGAGACCCAGTACTTC.

This clone showed up just a few times. The rearrangement uses TRBV4-1 and TRBJ1-3, with 7 bases that match TRBD1. The CDR3 has 17 amino acids. The V gene's germline CDR1 is MGHRA and CDR2 YSYEKL. After removal of 0 bases from V and 0 bases from J, the junction contained 5 bases not matched to a gene. Written as DNA, the CDR3 is TGCGCCAGCAGCCAAGAGACAGGGACCTTCTCTGGAAACACCATATATTTT. Its translation is CASSQETGTFSGNTIYF.

The CDR3 DNA reads as TGCGCCAGCAGTTCAGTTCGGGACTCGCTTGGGACTGAGCAGTTCTTC. Translation: CASSSVRDSLGTEQFF. The chain uses TRBV5-1 and TRBJ2-1; D is possibly TRBD2 (6 bases). The CDR3 contains 16 residues. Germline values: CDR1 SGHRS, CDR2 YFSETQ. Trimming took off 5 bases at V and 9 bases at J, with 24 bases between the two ends.

This clone appeared a few times. This rearrangement joins TRBV30 to TRBJ1-5; 8 bases map to TRBD1. There are 14 residues in the CDR3. CDR1 and CDR2 (germline): GTSNPN, SVGIG (reference sequence). Germline trimming cut 2 bases from V and 7 bases from J; bases unmatched to any gene: 7. The CDR3 DNA reads as TGTGCCTGGAGTTCGACAGGGGCGGGACAGCCCCAGCATTTT. This codes for CAWSSTGAGQPQHF.

The chain employs TRBV16 and TRBJ1-6, with D unresolved. V was pared by 3 bases and J by 11 bases, with 14 bases between. The germline CDR1 and CDR2 sequences are KGHSY and FQNENV. The CDR3 sequence is 14 residues long. The CDR3, as DNA: TGTGCCAGCAGCCAGGGGTCCGGGAAGACACCCCTCCACTTT. This encodes CASSQGSGKTPLHF.

This clone was observed a few times. The rearrangement links TRBV15 to TRBJ2-5; 12 positions match TRBD2. Germline V CDR1 and CDR2: LNHNV, YYDKDF (reference sequence). V was clipped by 0 bases and J by 4 bases; unmatched bases: 3. The CDR3 totals 16 residues. The CDR3 is CATSREPGLAGETQYF. CDR3 sequence (DNA): TGTGCCACCAGCAGAGAACCGGGACTAGCGGGAGAGACCCAGTACTTC.

The chain combines TRBV5-1 with TRBJ1-4, with D uncertain. Germline V CDR1 and CDR2: SGHRS, YFSETQ. V lost 3 bases and J 0 bases, leaving 12 bases between the germline ends. The CDR3 is made up of 16 amino acids. The CDR3 DNA sequence: TGCGCCAGCAGCTACGCTTTCGGGGCAACTAATGAAAAACTGTTTTTT. Amino acids: CASSYAFGATNEKLFF.

This chain connects TRBV27 to TRBJ1-2; 10 bases map to TRBD1. V lost 6 bases, J lost 2 bases, and 6 bases stayed unmatched. Germline V CDR1 and CDR2: MNHEY, SMNVEV (reference sequence). The CDR3 has 15 amino acids. The CDR3 nucleotides are TGTGCCAGCAGCCACGGACAGGGGGGGAACTATGGCTACACCTTC. It specifies CASSHGQGGNYGYTF.

The V and J genes are TRBV9 and TRBJ2-7, with D perhaps matching TRBD1 (6 bases). Germline V gene lookup returns CDR1 SGDLS and CDR2 YYNGEE. Trimming cost V 4 bases and J 2 bases, with 13 bases left between them. This CDR3 spans 14 amino acids. CDR3 sequence reads: CASSPWDIAYEQYF. For the CDR3, the DNA is TGTGCCAGCAGCCCTTGGGACATAGCCTACGAGCAGTACTTC.

The chain uses TRBV29-1 and TRBJ1-3; D is uncertain. Germline CDR1 SQVTM, CDR2 ANQGSEA. This CDR3 has 14 amino acids. V was trimmed by 4 bases and J by 0 bases, leaving 10 bases between them. The CDR3 loop reads CSVAPAVSGNTIYF. The CDR3, as DNA: TGCAGCGTTGCGCCCGCCGTCTCTGGAAACACCATATATTTT.

A few counts support this clone. The V gene is TRBV28, the J gene TRBJ1-1, with a tentative D call TRBD1 (5 bases). This CDR3 has 15 residues. V shed 2 bases and J shed 5 bases, with 15 bases lying between them. Germline CDR1 MDHEN, CDR2 SYDVKM. The CDR3 spells CASSLGAGFRTEAFF. The DNA of the CDR3 is TGTGCCAGCAGTTTAGGGGCAGGGTTTAGAACTGAAGCTTTCTTT.

The chain uses TRBV6-5 and TRBJ1-3; D gene uncertain. V lost 1 base and J 5 bases, leaving 12 bases between the germline ends. Germline values: CDR1 MNHEY, CDR2 SVGAGI. The CDR3 length is 15 residues. The CDR3 sequence: CASSYYPGGRNTIYF. DNA for the CDR3: TGTGCCAGCAGTTACTACCCGGGCGGGAGAAACACCATATATTTT.

The gene calls are TRBV10-3 and TRBJ2-7; no firm D call. Germline V gene sequence: CDR1 ENHRY, CDR2 SYGVKD. The germline V and J ends were trimmed by 6 bases and 1 base, with 10 bases remaining between them. The CDR3 runs to 13 residues. CDR3 coding DNA: TGTGCCATCAGGGGTGAGGAATCCTACGAGCAGTACTTC. Amino acids: CAIRGEESYEQYF.

This rearrangement joins TRBV7-9 to TRBJ2-3, with 7 bases fitting TRBD2. The CDR3 has 15 amino acids. With 5 bases clipped from V and 1 base from J, the junction kept 6 bases outside the gene matches. Per the germline V gene, CDR1 is SEHNR and CDR2 is FQNEAQ (reference sequence). In DNA form, the CDR3 reads TGTGCCAGCAGCCGCAGGGCGGGAGGCACAGATACGCAGTATTTT. Protein: CASSRRAGGTDTQYF.

The DNA of the CDR3 is TGCGCCAGCAGCGGACGGGACAGATCAAGCTCCTACGAGCAGTACTTC. Translation: CASSGRDRSSSYEQYF. The rearrangement links TRBV5-1 to TRBJ2-7; 7 bases fit TRBD1. The germline V gene has CDR1 SGHRS and CDR2 YFSETQ. V gave up 4 bases and J gave up 0 bases; unmatched junction bases: 10. The CDR3 totals 16 residues.

The chain recombines TRBV9 with TRBJ1-4; possible D gene TRBD1, 6 bases. Trimming took off 0 bases at V and 8 bases at J, with 11 bases between the two ends. Germline CDR1 SGDLS, CDR2 YYNGEE. The CDR3 sequence is 14 residues long. In DNA form, the CDR3 reads TGTGCCAGCAGCGTAGGGGGGGCGAACGAAAAACTGTTTTTT. Amino acid sequence: CASSVGGANEKLFF.

This clone has just a few counts. The DNA of the CDR3 is TGTGCCAGTAGTATTGGGATTAACTATGGCTACACCTTC. Protein sequence: CASSIGINYGYTF. This chain joins TRBV19 and TRBJ1-2; D gene uncertain. V was clipped by 3 bases and J by 1 base, with 6 bases between them. The CDR3 runs 13 residues. Germline lookup yields CDR1 LNHDA and CDR2 SQIVND (reference sequence).

The chain joins TRBV4-2 to TRBJ2-3; TRBD2 might be the D (6 bases). The CDR3 sequence is 16 residues long. Germline CDR1 and CDR2: LGHNA and YNFKEQ. Trimming left V 0 bases short and J 3 bases short, with 13 bases between. CDR3 sequence: CASSQDPGTRTDTQYF. CDR3 nucleotides: TGTGCCAGCAGCCAAGATCCAGGGACTCGGACAGATACGCAGTATTTT.